Listed below are T cell receptor beta chains from one sample, sequenced in a study of shared clonotypes between healthy human individuals. Profiled with immunoSEQ multiplex PCR; TCRdb holds only in-frame clones, not every one. This sample carries about 2.1 million clones, around 93% of them seen once, and the ten largest clones take around 1.7%. Material: naive CD8+ T cells from PBMCs. All receptors derive from a man aged 18 to 30 in good health. Some clones in this sample may be carry-over from other donors' samples. Both conserved end residues are trimmed from each CDR3. Fields, in order: J gene, V gene, CDR3 protein.

TRBJ1-1	TRBV6-5	ASSVGQNTEAF
TRBJ1-1	TRBV7-6	ASSFDLGGTEAF
TRBJ2-1	TRBV6-5	ASSLSDRGPNEQF
TRBJ2-5	TRBV7-9	ASSLDVTGRETQY
TRBJ2-2	TRBV6-5	ASFRRLGTGELF
TRBJ1-5	TRBV21-1	ASSKDRGNPWNQPQH
TRBJ2-7	TRBV4-3	ASSQDMGGSYEQY
TRBJ2-5	TRBV28	ASSLRDRHIQETQY
TRBJ2-1	TRBV7-9	ASRGTGNNEQF
TRBJ2-7	TRBV7-6	ASSLLTSSYEQY
TRBJ1-1	TRBV2	ASSEALGSVTEAF
TRBJ2-7	TRBV7-9	ASSPGQGPYEQY
TRBJ1-1	TRBV29-1	SVSEGEAF
TRBJ2-2	TRBV5-1	ASSLDGGYTGELF
TRBJ1-2	TRBV10-3	AISEWSGTDYGYT
TRBJ2-2	TRBV7-2	ASSSDRGPWELF
TRBJ2-7	TRBV4-2	ASSPTGAGGYEQY